This TCR beta chain comes out of a study of T-cell memory formation after mild COVID-19. Study observations and caveats: CD4+ contracting clones were mainly CM and EM; CD8+ ones, EMRA. There were some responding clones in pre-infection memory, which suggested that cross-reactive memory had joined.

Constant-segment primers served in 5'RACE that generated TCR alpha and TCR beta cDNA libraries bearing sample barcodes and UMIs. TCRdb fed the 5' RACE reads into MiXCR, producing one record per CDR3 protein. The sample shows 150,000 to 200,000 distinct CDR3 sequences, 11% of them seen only once. The germline gives CDR1 MNHEY, CDR2 SMNVEV (reference sequence). The CDR3 runs to 16 residues. J was trimmed by 0 bases and V by 5 bases; bases with no gene match: 7. Only a few counts were recorded for this clonotype. The antigen remains undetermined. The sample was PBMCs or a T cell subset sorted from them (not recorded which). The chain couples TRBV27 to TRBJ1-3, with 7 bases identical to TRBD1. The source of this sequence is a man between 18 and 29 years old who had mild COVID-19 (a few samples of this study predate the infection). Cell type and time point are not known. The CDR3 sequence is CASSRTGTDSGNTIYF. Written as DNA, the CDR3 is TGTGCCAGCAGTCGGACCGGGACAGACTCTGGAAACACCATATATTTT.